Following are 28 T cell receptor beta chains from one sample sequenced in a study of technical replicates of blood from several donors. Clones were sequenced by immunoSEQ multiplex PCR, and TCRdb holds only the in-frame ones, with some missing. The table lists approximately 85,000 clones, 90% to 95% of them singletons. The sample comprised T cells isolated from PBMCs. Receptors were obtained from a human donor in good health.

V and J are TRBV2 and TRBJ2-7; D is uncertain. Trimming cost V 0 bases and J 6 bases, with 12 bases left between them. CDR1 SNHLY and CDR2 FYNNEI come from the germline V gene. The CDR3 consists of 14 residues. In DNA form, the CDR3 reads TGTGCCAGCAGTGAAGCGCCCCTCTCGGGCGAGCAGTACTTC. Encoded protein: CASSEAPLSGEQYF.

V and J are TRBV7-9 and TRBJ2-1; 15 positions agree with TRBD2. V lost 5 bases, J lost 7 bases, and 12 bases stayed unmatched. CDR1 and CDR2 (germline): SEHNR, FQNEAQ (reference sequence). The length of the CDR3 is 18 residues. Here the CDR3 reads CASSPRTSGGAAGNEQFF. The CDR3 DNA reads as TGTGCCAGCAGCCCCCGGACTAGCGGGGGGGCAGCGGGGAATGAGCAGTTCTTC.

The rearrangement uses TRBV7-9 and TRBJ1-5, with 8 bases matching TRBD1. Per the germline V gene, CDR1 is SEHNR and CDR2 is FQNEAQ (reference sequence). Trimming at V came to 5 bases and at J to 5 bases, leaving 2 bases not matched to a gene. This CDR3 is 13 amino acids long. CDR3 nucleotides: TGTGCCAGCAGCCCGACAGGGGATCAGCCCCAGCATTTT. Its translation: CASSPTGDQPQHF.

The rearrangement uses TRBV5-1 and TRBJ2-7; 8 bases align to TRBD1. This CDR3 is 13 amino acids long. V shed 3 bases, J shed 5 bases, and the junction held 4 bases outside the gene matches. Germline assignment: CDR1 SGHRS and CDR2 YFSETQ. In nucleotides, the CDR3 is TGCGCCAGCAGCTCTAGGACAGGGCACGAGCAGTACTTC. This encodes CASSSRTGHEQYF. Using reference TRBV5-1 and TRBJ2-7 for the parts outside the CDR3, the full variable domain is KAGVTQTPRYLIKTRGQQVTLSCSPISGHRSVSWYQQTPGQGLQFLFEYFSETQRNKGNFPGRFSGRQFSNSRSEMNVSTLELGDSALYLCASSSRTGHEQYFGPGTRLTVT.

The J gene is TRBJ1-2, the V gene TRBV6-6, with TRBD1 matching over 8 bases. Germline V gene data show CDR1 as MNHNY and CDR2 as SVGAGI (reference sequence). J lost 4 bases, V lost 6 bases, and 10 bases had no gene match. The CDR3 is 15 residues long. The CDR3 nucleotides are TGTGCCAGCAGACTCAGAGCCGGACAGGGCTATGGCTACACCTTC. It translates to CASRLRAGQGYGYTF.

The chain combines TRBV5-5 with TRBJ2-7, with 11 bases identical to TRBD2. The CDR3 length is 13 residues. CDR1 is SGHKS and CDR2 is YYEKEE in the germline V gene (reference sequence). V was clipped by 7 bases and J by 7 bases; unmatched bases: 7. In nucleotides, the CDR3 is TGTGCCAGCGGGGGACTAGCGGTTAAAGAGCAGTACTTC. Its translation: CASGGLAVKEQYF. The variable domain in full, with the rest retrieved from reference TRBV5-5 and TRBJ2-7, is DAGVTQSPTHLIKTRGQQVTLRCSPISGHKSVSWYQQVLGQGPQFIFQYYEKEERGRGNFPDRFSARQFPNYSSELNVNALLLGDSALYLCASGGLAVKEQYFGPGTRLTVT.

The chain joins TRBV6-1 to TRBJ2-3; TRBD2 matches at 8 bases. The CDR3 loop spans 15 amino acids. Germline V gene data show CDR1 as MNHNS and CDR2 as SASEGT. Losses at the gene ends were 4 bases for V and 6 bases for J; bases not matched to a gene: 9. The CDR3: CASSARGGPSDTQYF. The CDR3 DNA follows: TGTGCCAGCAGTGCTCGGGGGGGACCTTCGGATACGCAGTATTTT.

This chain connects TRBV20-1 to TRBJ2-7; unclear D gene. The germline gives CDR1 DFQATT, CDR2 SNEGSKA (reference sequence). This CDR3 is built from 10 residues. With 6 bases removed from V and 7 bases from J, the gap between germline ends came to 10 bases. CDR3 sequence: CSAELAEQYF. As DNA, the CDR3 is TGCAGTGCGGAGCTCGCGGAGCAGTACTTC.

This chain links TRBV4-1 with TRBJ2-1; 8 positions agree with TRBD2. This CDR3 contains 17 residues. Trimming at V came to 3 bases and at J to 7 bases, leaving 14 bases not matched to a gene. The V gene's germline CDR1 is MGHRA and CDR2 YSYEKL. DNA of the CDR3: TGCGCCAGCAGCCATGGAGACGGGAGGGGATCGGAAAATGAGCAGTTCTTC. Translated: CASSHGDGRGSENEQFF.

In DNA form, the CDR3 reads TGTGCCAGTAGTCTTTGGCCCAATGAGCAGTTCTTC. As protein: CASSLWPNEQFF. The chain is built from TRBV19 and TRBJ2-1; no clear D gene. The CDR3 is made up of 12 amino acids. Germline V gene data show CDR1 as LNHDA and CDR2 as SQIVND (reference sequence). Trimming removed 5 bases from V and 6 bases from J, with 8 bases in between.

CDR3 bases: TGTGCCAGCAGCCGGGGGGGAACCGGGGAGCTGTTTTTT. This sequence encodes CASSRGGTGELFF. The V and J genes are TRBV9 and TRBJ2-2; TRBD2 agrees at 8 bases. Germline V gene lookup returns CDR1 SGDLS and CDR2 YYNGEE. V was pared by 4 bases and J by 5 bases, with 1 base of the junction left unmatched. The CDR3 runs to 13 residues. Full variable domain (remainder filled in from reference TRBV9 and TRBJ2-2): DSGVTQTPKHLITATGQRVTLRCSPRSGDLSVYWYQQSLDQGLQFLIQYYNGEERAKGNILERFSAQQFPDLHSELNLSSLELGDSALYFCASSRGGTGELFFGEGSRLTVL.

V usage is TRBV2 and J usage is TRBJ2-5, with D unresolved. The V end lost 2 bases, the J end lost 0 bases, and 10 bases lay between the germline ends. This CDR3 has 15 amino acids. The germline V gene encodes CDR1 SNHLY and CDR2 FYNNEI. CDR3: CASSEPGSYQETQYF. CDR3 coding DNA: TGTGCCAGCAGTGAACCCGGGTCGTACCAAGAGACCCAGTACTTC.

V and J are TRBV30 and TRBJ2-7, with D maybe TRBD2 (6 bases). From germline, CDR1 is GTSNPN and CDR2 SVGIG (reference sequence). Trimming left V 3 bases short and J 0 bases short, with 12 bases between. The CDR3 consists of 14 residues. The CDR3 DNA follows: TGTGCCTGGAGCGTTGGAGGGAGCTCCTACGAGCAGTACTTC. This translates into CAWSVGGSSYEQYF.

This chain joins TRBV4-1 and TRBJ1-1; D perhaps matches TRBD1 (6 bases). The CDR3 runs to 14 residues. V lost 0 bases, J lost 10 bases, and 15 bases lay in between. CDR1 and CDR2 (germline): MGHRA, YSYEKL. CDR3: CASSQELQGQVAFF. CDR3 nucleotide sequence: TGCGCCAGCAGCCAAGAGCTACAGGGTCAGGTAGCTTTCTTT.

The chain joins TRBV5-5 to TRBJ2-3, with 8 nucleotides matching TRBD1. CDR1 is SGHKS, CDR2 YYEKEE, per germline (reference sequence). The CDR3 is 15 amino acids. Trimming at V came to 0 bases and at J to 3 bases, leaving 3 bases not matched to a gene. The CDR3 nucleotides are TGTGCCAGCAGCTTGGGACAGGGGTCGACAGATACGCAGTATTTT. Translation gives CASSLGQGSTDTQYF.

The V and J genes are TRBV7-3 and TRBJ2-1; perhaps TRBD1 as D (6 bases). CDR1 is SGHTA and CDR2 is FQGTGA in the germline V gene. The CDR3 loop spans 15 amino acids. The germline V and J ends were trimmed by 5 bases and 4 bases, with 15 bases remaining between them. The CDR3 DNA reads TGTGCCAGCAGCAAGCGACAGGAGCCTTACAATGAGCAGTTCTTC. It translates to CASSKRQEPYNEQFF. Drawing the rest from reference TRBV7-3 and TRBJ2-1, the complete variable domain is GAGVSQTPSNKVTEKGKYVELRCDPISGHTALYWYRQSLGQGPEFLIYFQGTGAADDSGLPNDRFFAVRPEGSVSTLKIQRTERGDSAVYLCASSKRQEPYNEQFFGPGTRLTVL.

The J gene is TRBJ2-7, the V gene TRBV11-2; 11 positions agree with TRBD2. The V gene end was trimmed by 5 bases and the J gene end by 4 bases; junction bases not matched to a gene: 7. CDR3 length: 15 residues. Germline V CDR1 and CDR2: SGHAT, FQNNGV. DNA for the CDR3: TGTGCCAGCAGCGTTAGCGGGGGGGCCGGGTACGAGCAGTACTTC. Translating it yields CASSVSGGAGYEQYF.

The CDR3 DNA reads TGTGCCAGCAGTAAACCGGACAGCATCAACGAGCAGTACTTC. This encodes CASSKPDSINEQYF. The chain joins TRBV6-5 to TRBJ2-7; a weak D match, TRBD1 (6 bases). Per germline, CDR1 MNHEY and CDR2 SVGAGI. Trimming removed 5 bases from V and 5 bases from J, with 16 bases in between. CDR3 length: 14 amino acids.

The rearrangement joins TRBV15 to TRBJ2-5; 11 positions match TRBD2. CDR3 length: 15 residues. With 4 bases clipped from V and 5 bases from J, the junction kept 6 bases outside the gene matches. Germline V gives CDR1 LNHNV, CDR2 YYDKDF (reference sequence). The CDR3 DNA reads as TGTGCCACCAGCACGATAGCGGGAGGGCCTGAGACCCAGTACTTC. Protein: CATSTIAGGPETQYF.

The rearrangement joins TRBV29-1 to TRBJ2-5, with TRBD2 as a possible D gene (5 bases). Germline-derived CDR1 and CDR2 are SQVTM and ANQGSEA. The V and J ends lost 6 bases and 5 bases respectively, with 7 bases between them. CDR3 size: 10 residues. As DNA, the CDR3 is TGCAGCGTGTCGGGGGAGACCCAGTACTTC. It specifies CSVSGETQYF.

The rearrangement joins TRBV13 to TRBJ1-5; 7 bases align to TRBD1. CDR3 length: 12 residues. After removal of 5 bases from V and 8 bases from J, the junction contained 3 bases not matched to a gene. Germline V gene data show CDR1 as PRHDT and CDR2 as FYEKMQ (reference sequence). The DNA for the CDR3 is TGTGCCAGCAGCATCAGGGGGGAGCCCCAGCATTTT. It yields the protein CASSIRGEPQHF. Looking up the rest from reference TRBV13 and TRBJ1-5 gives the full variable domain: AAGVIQSPRHLIKEKRETATLKCYPIPRHDTVYWYQQGPGQDPQFLISFYEKMQSDKGSIPDRFSAQQFSDYHSELNMSSLELGDSALYFCASSIRGEPQHFGDGTRLSIL.

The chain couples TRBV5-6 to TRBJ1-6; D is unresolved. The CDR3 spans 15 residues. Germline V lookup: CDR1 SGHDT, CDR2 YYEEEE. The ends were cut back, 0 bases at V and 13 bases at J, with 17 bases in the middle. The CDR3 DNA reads TGTGCCAGCAGCTTGGTGTATGAGGGCCTTTCGCCCCTCCACTTT. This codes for CASSLVYEGLSPLHF.

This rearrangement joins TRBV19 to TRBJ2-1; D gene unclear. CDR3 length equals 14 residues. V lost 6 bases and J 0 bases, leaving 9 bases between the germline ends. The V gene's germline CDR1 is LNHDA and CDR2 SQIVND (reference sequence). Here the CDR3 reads CASRPPSSYNEQFF. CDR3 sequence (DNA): TGTGCCAGTAGGCCCCCGAGCTCCTACAATGAGCAGTTCTTC.

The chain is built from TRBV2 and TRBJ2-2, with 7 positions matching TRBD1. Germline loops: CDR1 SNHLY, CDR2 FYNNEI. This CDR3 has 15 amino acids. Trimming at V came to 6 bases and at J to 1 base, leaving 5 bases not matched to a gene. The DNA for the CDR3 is TGTGCCAGCAGCAGGGGGTTTGGGAACACCGGGGAGCTGTTTTTT. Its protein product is CASSRGFGNTGELFF. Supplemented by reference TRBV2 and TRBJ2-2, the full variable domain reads EPEVTQTPSHQVTQMGQEVILRCVPISNHLYFYWYRQILGQKVEFLVSFYNNEISEKSEIFDDQFSVERPDGSNFTLKIRSTKLEDSAMYFCASSRGFGNTGELFFGEGSRLTVL.

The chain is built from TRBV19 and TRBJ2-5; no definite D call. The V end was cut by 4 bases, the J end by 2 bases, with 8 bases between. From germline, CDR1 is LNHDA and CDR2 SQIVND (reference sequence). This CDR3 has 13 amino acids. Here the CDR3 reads CASSKDIQETQYF. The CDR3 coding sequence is TGTGCCAGTAGTAAAGATATACAAGAGACCCAGTACTTC.

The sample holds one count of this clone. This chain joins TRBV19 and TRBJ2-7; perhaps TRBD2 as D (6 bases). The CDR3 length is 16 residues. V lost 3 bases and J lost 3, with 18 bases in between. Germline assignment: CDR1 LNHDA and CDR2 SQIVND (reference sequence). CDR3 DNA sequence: TGTGCCAGTAGTATTAGCCATCAAGGCGGGAACTACGAGCAGTACTTC. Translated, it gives CASSISHQGGNYEQYF.

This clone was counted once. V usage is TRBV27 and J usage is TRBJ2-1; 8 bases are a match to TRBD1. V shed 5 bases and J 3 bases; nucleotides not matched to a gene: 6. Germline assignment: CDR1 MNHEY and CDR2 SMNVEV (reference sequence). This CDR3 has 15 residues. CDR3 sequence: CASSPDRAGYNEQFF. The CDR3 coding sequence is TGTGCCAGCAGTCCGGACAGGGCGGGCTACAATGAGCAGTTCTTC.

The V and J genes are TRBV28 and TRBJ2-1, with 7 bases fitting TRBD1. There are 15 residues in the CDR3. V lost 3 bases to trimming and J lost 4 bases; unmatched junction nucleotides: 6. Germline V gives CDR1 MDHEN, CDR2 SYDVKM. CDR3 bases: TGTGCCAGCAGTTTGTCAGGGGGTAGTTACAATGAGCAGTTCTTC. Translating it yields CASSLSGGSYNEQFF.